This TCR beta chain is from a study of T cell repertoires in cytomegalovirus infection. Study background: It was the public TCR beta signatures that indicated both CMV infection and matching HLA type. General study findings and limits: CMV-specific TCR beta clonotypes restricted by HLA-C were the ones dominating the ex vivo response. There were carriers of CMV plus the relevant HLA, and cumulative public TCR beta family frequency identified them.

This clonotype was recorded a few times. The target antigen is unknown. V shed 6 bases and J 0 bases; nucleotides not matched to a gene: 6. The CDR3 extends over 18 amino acids. Germline assignment: CDR1 SGHNT and CDR2 YYREEE (reference sequence). TCRdb re-analysed the reads in MiXCR, keeping a single row per CDR3 protein. Seen here are nearly 550,000 distinct CDR3 sequences, 16% observed once, and the top ten hold around 25%. The chain is built from TRBV5-4 and TRBJ2-1; TRBD2 agrees at 16 bases. The material sequenced was CD8+ T cells from PBMCs. The TCR originated in a human donor in good health (CMV status not recorded). Some clones in this sample may be carry-over from other donors' samples. The CDR3 protein is CASTSGTSGGVSYNEQFF. DNA for the CDR3: TGTGCCAGCACCTCGGGGACTAGCGGGGGGGTCTCCTACAATGAGCAGTTCTTC.